What follows describes a single T cell receptor (beta chain). Its antigen is currently not known. Within one base of it there is no much larger clone, and no base qualities were kept. The sample originates from a study of beta chain features in type 1 diabetes (dated 2018 in TCRdb). Turning to the overall study: Mean age, gender distribution, total cell number and subset yield were not different between patients and healthy donors. A total of around 110,000,000 sorted cells were examined across all samples, and a strong correlation was observed between cell number per subset and RNA yield. In the study, recently diagnosed type 1 diabetes patients and matched healthy donors were compared on the TCRB repertoires of their sorted circulating CD4+ T cell subsets. Naive and central memory subsets were obtained from all 30 or so donors, but regulatory and stem cell-like memory subsets were isolated from only 8 patients and 8 healthy donors.

The High Capacity cDNA Reverse Transcription Kit was used to reverse transcribe all of the isolated RNA, meaning that expressed TCRB transcripts were what got sequenced. Deep immunoSEQ sequencing was applied to naive, central memory and regulatory T cell samples, giving an average of about 3.8 million total reads per sample. Sorted cells were lysed in RLT buffer, and RNA was extracted using DNase-treated RNeasy Micro or Mini kits according to cell number. To prevent cross-contamination, each cell subset was processed individually, whereas patient and healthy donor samples were processed jointly. TCRB sequences were amplified from cDNA with the immunoSEQ multiplex PCR, producing 87-bp fragments spanning the CDR3 region. Sequencing of the amplicons was performed on the Illumina HiSeq platform. The authors' pipeline ran thus. PCR bias was computationally corrected using synthetic template baselines, reads within Hamming distance 2 were collapsed, and singletons that could not be merged were discarded. By aligning reads against IMGT, V, D and J genes, CDR3 length, and insertions or deletions at six rearrangement sites were assigned. Clonotype counts were normalized to sorted cell number within each subset before computing true diversity and Gini coefficients with the tcR R package. The overlap coefficient, calculated on TCRB nucleotide sequences, was used to measure repertoire sharing. As a proxy for the pre-selection repertoire, out-of-frame TCRB sequences from naive cells were analyzed. TCRdb stores this immuneACCESS table with in-frame sequences only. Part of the clones is absent; in the studies checked, under half of the shortfall reflects unresolved V genes, and no reason is known for the rest. V, J and clone size are taken as reported in that table, and D and trimming were inferred from the DNA itself. This sample gives hundreds of thousands of clones in total; approximately 28% of them show up just once. The biggest ten clones account for around 0.065% of the sample.

A single peripheral blood draw of approximately 110 mL on average was collected from each donor into heparinised tubes. A BD FACSAria II was used to sort naive, central memory, regulatory and stem cell-like memory CD4+ T cells with a panel that included CD45RO, CCR7, CD25, CD127, CD95 and CD27. Every sorted population had a purity above 95%. PBMCs were isolated immediately by Lymphoprep density gradient centrifugation and stained directly without culture. So that batch effects would be minimized, each experiment stained and sorted samples in pairs, pairing one healthy donor with one patient. Its CDR3 holds 11 amino acids, cysteine through phenylalanine. The only DNA kept is the CDR3, 33 bases in frame from the first base. Via the germline V gene (reference sequence), CDR1 is DFQATT and CDR2 SNEGSKA. The junction shows trimming of 7 bases on V and 9 bases on J, plus 13 bases between the germline ends.

Overall study outcomes, separate from this receptor: Naive, central memory and regulatory TCRB repertoires appeared to be more alike among patients than among healthy donors. Only small numbers of individuals were included in the HLA sub-analyses, which left unresolved whether HLA type had any influence on TCRB rearrangement. Sequencing cDNA rather than genomic DNA could over-represent highly expressing activated cells, although activation and CD3 levels did not differ between groups. Fewer insertions and more nucleotide deletions at VDJ recombination sites were observed in patients with type 1 diabetes, implying thymic rearrangement abnormalities. PCR might favor shorter templates, but patient and control samples were amplified and corrected together, so any skew would affect both groups equally. In all four CD4+ subsets, TCRB CDR3 length was moderately but significantly shorter in type 1 diabetes patients.

The chain was built from TRBV20-1 and TRBJ2-1, with a weak D call of TRBD1 (6 bases match). The TCR sequence derives from a man aged 18-30 years in good health. Sequencing used naive CD4+ T cells from blood. Explained via the paper, the cell subset or site label denotes: true naive CD4+ T cells. The DNA sequence follows: TGCAGTGTAAACAGGGCTAGTGAGCAGTTCTTC. Its protein is CSVNRASEQFF.